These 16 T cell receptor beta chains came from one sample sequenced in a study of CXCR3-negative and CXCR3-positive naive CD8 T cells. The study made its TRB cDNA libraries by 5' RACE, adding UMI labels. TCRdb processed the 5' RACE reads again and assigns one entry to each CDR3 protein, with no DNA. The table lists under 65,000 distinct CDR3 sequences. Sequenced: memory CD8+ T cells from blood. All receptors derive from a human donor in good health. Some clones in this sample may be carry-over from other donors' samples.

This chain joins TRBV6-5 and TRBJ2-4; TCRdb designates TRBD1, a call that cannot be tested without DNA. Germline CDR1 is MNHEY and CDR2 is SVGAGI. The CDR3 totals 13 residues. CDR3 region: CASQSGTANIQYF.

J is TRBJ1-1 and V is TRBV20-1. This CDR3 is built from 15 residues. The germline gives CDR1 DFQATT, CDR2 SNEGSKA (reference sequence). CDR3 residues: CSARDVGGRDTEAFF.

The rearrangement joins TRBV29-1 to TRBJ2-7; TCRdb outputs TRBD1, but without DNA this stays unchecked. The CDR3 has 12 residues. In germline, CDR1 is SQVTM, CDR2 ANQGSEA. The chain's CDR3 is CSAGTGDYEQYF.

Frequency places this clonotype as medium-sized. The CDR3 is CASSQESLGSYNEQFF. V and J are TRBV4-3 and TRBJ2-1. Looked up from germline, CDR1 is LGHNA and CDR2 is YSLEER. The CDR3 runs 16 residues.

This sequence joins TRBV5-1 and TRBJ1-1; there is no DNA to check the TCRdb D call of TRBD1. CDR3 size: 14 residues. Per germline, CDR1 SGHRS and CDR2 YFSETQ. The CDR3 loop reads CASSLDPPTGISFF.

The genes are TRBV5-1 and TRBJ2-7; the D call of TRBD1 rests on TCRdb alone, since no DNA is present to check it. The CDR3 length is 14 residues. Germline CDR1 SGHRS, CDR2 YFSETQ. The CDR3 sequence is CASSLDRDGYEQYF. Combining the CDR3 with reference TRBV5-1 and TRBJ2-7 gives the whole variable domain KAGVTQTPRYLIKTRGQQVTLSCSPISGHRSVSWYQQTPGQGLQFLFEYFSETQRNKGNFPGRFSGRQFSNSRSEMNVSTLELGDSALYLCASSLDRDGYEQYFGPGTRLTVT.

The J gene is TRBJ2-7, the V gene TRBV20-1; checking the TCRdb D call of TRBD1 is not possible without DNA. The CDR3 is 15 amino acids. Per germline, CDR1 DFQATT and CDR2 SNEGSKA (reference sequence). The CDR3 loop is CSARDLLGGYDEQYF.

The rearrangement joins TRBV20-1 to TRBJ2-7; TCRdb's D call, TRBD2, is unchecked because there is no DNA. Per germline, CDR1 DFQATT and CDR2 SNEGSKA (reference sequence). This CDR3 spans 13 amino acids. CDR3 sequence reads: CSASSSARYEQYF.

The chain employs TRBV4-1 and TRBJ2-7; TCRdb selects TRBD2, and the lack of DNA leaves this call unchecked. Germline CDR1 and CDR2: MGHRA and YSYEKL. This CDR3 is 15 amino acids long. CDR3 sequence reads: CASSPTSGAAYEQYF.

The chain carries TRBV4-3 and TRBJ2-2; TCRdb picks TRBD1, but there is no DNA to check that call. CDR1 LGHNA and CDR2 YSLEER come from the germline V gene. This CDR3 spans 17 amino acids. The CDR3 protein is CASSQDDRGPSAGELFF.

The CDR3 here is CSVTGQETQYF. The V gene is TRBV29-1, the J gene TRBJ2-5. CDR1 and CDR2 from the germline V gene are SQVTM and ANQGSEA. The CDR3 totals 11 residues.

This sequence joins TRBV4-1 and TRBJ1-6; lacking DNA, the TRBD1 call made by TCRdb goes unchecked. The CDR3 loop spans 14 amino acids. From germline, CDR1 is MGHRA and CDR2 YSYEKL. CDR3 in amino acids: CASSLGQTNSPLHF.

CDR3 protein: CASSGQGDLQETQYF. V gene TRBV9 combines with J gene TRBJ2-5; TCRdb indicates TRBD1, and absent DNA this call remains unverified. CDR1 and CDR2 (germline): SGDLS, YYNGEE. The CDR3 contains 15 residues.

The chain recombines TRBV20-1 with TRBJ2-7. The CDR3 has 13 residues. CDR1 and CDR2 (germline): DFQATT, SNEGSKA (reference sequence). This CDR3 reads CSARDLTGSEQYF.

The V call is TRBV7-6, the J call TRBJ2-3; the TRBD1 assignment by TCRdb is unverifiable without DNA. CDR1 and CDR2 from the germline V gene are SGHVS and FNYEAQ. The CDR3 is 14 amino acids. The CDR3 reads CASSVSPDADTQYF.

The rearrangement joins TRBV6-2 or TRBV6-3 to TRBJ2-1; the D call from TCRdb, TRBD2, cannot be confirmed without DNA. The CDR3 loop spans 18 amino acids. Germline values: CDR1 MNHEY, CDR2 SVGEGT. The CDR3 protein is CASSPPGLAGKSYNEQFF.